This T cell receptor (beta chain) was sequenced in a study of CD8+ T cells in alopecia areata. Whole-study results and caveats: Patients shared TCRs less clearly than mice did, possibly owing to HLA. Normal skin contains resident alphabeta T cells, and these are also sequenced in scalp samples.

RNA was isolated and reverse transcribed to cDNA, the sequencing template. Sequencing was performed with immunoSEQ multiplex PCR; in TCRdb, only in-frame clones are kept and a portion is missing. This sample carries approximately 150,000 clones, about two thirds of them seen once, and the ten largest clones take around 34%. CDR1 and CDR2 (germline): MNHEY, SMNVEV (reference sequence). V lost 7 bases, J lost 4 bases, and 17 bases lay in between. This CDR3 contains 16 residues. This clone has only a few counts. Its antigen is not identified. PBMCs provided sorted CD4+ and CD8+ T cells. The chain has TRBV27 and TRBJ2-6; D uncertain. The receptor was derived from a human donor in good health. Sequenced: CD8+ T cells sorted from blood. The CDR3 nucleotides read TGTGCCAGCAAGAAGCTCTCCGATTCCGGGGCCAACGTCCTGACTTTC. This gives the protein CASKKLSDSGANVLTF.